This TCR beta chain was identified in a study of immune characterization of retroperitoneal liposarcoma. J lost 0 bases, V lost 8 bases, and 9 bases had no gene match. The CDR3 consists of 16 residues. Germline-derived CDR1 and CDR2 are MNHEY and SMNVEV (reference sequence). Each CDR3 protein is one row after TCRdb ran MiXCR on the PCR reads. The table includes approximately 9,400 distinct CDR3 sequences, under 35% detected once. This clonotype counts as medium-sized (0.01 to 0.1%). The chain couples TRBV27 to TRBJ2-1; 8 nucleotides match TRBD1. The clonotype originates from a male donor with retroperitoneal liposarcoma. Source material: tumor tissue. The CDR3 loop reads CASVITGGISYNEQFF. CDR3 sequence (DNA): TGTGCCAGCGTAATAACAGGGGGTATCTCCTACAATGAGCAGTTCTTC.